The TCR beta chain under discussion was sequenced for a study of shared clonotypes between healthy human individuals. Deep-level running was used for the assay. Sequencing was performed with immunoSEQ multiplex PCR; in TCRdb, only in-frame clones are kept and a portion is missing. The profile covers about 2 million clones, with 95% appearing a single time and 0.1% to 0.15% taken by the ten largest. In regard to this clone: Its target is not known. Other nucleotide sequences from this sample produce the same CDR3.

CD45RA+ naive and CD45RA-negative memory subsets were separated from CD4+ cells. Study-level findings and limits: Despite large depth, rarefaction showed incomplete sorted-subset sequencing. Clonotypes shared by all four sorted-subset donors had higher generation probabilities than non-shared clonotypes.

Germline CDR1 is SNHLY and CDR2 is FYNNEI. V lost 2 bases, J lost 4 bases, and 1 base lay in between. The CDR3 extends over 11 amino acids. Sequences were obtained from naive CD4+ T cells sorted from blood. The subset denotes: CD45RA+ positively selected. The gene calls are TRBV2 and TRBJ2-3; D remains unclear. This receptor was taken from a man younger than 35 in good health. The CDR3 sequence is CASSESDTQYF. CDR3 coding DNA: TGTGCCAGCAGTGAATCAGATACGCAGTATTTT.